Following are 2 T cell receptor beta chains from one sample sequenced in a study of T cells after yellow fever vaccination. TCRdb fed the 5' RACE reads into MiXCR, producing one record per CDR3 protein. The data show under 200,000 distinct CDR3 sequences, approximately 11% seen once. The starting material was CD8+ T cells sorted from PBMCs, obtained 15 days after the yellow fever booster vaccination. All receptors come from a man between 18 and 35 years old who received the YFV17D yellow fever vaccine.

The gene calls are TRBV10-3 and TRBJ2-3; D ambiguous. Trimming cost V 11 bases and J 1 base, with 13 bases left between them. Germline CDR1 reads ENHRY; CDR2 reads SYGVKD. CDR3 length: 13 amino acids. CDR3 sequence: CAAYSQRTDTQYF. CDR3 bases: TGTGCCGCGTACTCGCAACGCACAGATACGCAGTATTTT.

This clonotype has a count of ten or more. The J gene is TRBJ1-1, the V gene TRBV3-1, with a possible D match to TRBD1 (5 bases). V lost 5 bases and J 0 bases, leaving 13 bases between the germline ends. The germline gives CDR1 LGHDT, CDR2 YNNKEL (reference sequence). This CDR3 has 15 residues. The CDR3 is CASSFPGRMNTEAFF. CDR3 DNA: TGTGCCAGCAGCTTTCCGGGACGGATGAACACTGAAGCTTTCTTT.